This record concerns one T cell receptor beta chain sequence. Its antigen is currently unknown. The CDR3 has 11 residues. Trimming pared 6 bases from V and 4 bases from J, leaving 6 bases between. Germline V lookup: CDR1 MNHEY, CDR2 SVGAGI. It was the approximately 130-subject validation cohort, separate from the approximately 700-subject first cohort, to which the donors belonged. This entry comes from a study of cytomegalovirus exposure and HLA in healthy donors. Study overall: The 500 to 750 first-cohort repertoires and the 95 to 150 validation repertoires shared the same platform, a later analysis reported.

Overall study results and limits: The authors confirmed in vitro that a few CMV-associated chains were specific for CMV antigens. Later, an analysis found that TCR clusters from the first cohort tended to co-occur in the 90 to 150 validation repertoires.

TCRdb's copy holds only in-frame clones and misses some; the assay was immunoSEQ multiplex PCR. The sample lists roughly 250,000 clones, 90% occurring once. The rearrangement uses TRBV6-5 and TRBJ1-1, with a possible D match to TRBD1 (5 bases). The TCR sequence derives from a woman younger than 30 in good health and CMV-seronegative. Sequencing was performed on PBMCs. For the CDR3, the DNA is TGTGCCAGCAGCGGGGGCACTGAAGCTTTCTTT. Protein: CASSGGTEAFF.